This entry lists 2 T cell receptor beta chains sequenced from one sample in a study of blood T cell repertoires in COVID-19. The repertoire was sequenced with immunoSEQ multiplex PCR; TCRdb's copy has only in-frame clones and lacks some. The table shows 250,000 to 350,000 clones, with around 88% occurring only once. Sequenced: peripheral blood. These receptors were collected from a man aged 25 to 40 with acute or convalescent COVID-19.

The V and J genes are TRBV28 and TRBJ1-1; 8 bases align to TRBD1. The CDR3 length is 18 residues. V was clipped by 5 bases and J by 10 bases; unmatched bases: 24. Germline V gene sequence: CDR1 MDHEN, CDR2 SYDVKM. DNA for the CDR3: TGTGCCAGCAGTCCAGTCCTTCAGGGGGCGGCGGGTCTCACAAGAGCTTTCTTT. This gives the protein CASSPVLQGAAGLTRAFF.

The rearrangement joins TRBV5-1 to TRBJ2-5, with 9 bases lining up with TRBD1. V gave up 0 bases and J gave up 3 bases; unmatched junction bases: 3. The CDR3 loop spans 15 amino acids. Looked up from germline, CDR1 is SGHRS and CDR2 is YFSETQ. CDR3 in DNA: TGCGCCAGCAGCTTGGATGGGACAGGGAAAGAGACCCAGTACTTC. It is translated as CASSLDGTGKETQYF.